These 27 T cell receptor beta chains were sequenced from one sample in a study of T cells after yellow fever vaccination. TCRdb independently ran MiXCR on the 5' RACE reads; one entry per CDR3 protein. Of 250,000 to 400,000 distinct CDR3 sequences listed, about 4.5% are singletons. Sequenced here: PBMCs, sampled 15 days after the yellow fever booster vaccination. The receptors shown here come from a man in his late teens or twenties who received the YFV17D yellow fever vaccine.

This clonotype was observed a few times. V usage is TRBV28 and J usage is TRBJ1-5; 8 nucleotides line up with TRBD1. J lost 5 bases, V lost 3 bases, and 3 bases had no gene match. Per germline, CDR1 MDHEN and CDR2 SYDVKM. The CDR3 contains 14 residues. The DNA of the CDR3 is TGTGCCAGCAGTTTTAGGACAGGGCATCAGCCCCAGCATTTT. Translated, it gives CASSFRTGHQPQHF.

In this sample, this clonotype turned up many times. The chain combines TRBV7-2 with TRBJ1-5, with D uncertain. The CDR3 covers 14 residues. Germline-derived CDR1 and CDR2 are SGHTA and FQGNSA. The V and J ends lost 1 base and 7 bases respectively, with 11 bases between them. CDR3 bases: TGTGCCAGCAGCTTAGACGTAGGATGGCAGCCCCAGCATTTT. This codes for CASSLDVGWQPQHF.

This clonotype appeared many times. CDR3 bases: TGTGCCAGCAGTACCGGGCAGGGGCCGTTCTACGAGCAGTACTTC. Translating gives CASSTGQGPFYEQYF. The V and J genes are TRBV7-6 and TRBJ2-7, with TRBD1 as a possible D gene (6 bases). V was shortened by 6 bases and J by 3 bases, with 18 bases between the two germline ends. In germline, CDR1 is SGHVS, CDR2 FNYEAQ. There are 15 residues in the CDR3.

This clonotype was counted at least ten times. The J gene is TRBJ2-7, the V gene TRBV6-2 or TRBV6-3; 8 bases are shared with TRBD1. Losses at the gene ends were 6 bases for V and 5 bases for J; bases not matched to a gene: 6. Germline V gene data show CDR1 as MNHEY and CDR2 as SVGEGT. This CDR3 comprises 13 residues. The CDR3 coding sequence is TGTGCCAGCAGCCGGACAGGGAACCACGAGCAGTACGTC. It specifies CASSRTGNHEQYV.

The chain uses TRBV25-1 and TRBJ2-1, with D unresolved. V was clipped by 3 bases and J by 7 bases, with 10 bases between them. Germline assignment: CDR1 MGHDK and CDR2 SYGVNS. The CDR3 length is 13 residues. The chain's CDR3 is CASSEFGQNEQFF. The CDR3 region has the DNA TGTGCCAGCAGTGAGTTTGGTCAGAATGAGCAGTTCTTC.

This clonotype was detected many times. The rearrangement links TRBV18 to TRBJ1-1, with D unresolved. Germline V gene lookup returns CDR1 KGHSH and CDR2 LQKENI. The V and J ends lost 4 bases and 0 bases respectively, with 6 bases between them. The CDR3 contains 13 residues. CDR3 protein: CASSLDLNTEAFF. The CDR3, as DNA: TGTGCCAGCTCACTCGACTTGAACACTGAAGCTTTCTTT. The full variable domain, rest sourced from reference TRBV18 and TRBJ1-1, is NAGVMQNPRHLVRRRGQEARLRCSPMKGHSHVYWYRQLPEEGLKFMVYLQKENIIDESGMPKERFSAEFPKEGPSILRIQQVVRGDSAAYFCASSLDLNTEAFFGQGTRLTVV.

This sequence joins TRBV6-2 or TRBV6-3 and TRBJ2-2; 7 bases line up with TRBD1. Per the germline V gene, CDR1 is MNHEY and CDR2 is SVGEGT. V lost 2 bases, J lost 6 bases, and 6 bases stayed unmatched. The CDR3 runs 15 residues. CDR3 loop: CASSYGRGISGELFF. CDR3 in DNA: TGTGCCAGCAGTTACGGCAGGGGGATCTCCGGGGAGCTGTTTTTT.

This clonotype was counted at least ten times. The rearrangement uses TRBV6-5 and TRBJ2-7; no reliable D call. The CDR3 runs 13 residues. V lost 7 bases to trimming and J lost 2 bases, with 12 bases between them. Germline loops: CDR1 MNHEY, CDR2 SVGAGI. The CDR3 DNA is TGTGCCAGCAAGTATGGGGTCCCCTACGAGCAGTACTTC. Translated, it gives CASKYGVPYEQYF.

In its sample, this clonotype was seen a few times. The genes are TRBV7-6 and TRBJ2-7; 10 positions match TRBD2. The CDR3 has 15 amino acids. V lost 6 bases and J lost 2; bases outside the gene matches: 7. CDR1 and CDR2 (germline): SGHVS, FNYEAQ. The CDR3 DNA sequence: TGTGCCAGCAGAGAAATAGCGGGGGGCGCCTACGAGCAGTACTTC. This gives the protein CASREIAGGAYEQYF. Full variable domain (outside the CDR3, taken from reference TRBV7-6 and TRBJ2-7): GAGVSQSPRYKVTKRGQDVALRCDPISGHVSLYWYRQALGQGPEFLTYFNYEAQQDKSGLPNDRFSAERPEGSISTLTIQRTEQRDSAMYRCASREIAGGAYEQYFGPGTRLTVT.

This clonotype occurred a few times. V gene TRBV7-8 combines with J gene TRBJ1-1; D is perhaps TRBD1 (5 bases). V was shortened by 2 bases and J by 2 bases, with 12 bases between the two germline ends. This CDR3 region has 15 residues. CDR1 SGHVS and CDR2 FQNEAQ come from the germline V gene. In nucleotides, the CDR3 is TGTGCCAGCAGCTTATATCGGGGGATAAACACTGAAGCTTTCTTT. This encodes CASSLYRGINTEAFF.

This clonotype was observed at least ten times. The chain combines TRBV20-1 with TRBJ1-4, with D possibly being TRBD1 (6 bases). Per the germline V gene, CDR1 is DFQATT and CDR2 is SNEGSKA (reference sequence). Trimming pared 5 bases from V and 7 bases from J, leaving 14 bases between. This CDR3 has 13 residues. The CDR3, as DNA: TGCAGTGCTCACGGGGGGCTTACTGAAAAACTGTTTTTT. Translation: CSAHGGLTEKLFF.

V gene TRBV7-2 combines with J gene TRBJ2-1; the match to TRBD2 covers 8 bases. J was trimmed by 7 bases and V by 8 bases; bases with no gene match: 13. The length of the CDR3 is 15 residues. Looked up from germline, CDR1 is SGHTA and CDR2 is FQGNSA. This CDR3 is CASQQGGGLINEQFF. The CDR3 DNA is TGTGCCAGCCAGCAGGGCGGGGGGCTCATAAATGAGCAGTTCTTC.

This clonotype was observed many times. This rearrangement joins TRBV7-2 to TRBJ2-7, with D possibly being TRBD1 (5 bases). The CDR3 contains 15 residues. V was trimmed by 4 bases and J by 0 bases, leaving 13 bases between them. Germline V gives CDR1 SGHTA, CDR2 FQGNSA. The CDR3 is CASSYSTASSYEQYF. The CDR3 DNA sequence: TGTGCCAGCAGCTACTCGACAGCCAGCTCCTACGAGCAGTACTTC.

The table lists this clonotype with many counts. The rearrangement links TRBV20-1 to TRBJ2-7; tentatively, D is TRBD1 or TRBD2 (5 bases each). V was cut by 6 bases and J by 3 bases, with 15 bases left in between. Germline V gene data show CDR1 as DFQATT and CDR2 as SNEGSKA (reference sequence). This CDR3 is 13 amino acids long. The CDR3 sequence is CSAPGPTLYEQYF. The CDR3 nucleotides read TGCAGTGCCCCGGGACCAACCCTCTACGAGCAGTACTTC.

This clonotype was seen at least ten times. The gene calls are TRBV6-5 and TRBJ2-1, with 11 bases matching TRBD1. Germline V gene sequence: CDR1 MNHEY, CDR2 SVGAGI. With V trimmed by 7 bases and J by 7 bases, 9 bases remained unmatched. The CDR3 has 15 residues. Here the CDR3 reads CASTLGQGALNEQFF. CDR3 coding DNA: TGTGCCAGCACTCTCGGACAGGGGGCGTTAAATGAGCAGTTCTTC.

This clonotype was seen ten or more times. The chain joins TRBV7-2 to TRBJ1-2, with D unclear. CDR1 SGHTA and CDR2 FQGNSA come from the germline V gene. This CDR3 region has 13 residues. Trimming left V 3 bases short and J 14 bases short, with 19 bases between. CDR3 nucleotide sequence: TGTGCCAGCAGCTTCAATTCCCAAGTCACTGAGACCTTC. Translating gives CASSFNSQVTETF.

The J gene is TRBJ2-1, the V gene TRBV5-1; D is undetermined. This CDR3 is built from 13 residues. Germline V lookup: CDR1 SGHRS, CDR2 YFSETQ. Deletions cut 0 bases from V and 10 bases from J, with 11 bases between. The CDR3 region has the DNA TGCGCCAGCAGCTTGGGACCGGCCGGGGAGCAGTTCTTC. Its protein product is CASSLGPAGEQFF.

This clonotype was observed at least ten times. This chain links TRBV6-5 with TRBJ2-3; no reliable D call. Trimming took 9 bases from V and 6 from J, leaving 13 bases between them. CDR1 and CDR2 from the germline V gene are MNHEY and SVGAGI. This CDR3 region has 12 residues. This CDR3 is CASKIGEDTQYF. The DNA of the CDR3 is TGTGCCAGTAAGATTGGAGAGGATACGCAGTATTTT.

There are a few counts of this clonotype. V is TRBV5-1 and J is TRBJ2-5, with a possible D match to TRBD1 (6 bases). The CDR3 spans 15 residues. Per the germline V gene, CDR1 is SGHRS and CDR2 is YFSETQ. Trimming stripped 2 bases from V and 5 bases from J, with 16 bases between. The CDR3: CASSLGTGQEETQYF. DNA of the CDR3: TGCGCCAGCAGCTTAGGAACAGGGCAGGAGGAGACCCAGTACTTC. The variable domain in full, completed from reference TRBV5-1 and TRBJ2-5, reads KAGVTQTPRYLIKTRGQQVTLSCSPISGHRSVSWYQQTPGQGLQFLFEYFSETQRNKGNFPGRFSGRQFSNSRSEMNVSTLELGDSALYLCASSLGTGQEETQYFGPGTRLLVL.

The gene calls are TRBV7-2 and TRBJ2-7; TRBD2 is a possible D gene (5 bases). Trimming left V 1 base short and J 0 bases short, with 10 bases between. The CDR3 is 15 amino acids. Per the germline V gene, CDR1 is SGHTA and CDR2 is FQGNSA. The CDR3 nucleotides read TGTGCCAGCAGCTTAGGAGCGGACCTCTCCTACGAGCAGTACTTC. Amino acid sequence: CASSLGADLSYEQYF.

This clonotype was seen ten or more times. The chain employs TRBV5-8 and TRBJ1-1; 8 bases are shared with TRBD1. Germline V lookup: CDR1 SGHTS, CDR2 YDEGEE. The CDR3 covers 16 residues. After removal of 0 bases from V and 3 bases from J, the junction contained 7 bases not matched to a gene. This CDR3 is CASSLGYRGRYTEAFF. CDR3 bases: TGTGCCAGCAGCTTGGGCTACAGGGGGAGGTACACTGAAGCTTTCTTT.

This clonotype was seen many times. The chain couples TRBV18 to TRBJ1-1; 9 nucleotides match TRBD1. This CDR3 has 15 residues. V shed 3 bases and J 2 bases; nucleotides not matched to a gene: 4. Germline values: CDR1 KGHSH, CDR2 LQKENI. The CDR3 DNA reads TGTGCCAGCTCACCTAGGGGACAGGGCAACACTGAAGCTTTCTTT. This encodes CASSPRGQGNTEAFF.

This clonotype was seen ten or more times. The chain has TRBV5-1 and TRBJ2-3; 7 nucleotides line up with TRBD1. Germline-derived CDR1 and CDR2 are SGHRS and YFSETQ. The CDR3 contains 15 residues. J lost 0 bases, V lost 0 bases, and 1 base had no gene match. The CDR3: CASSLEGQSTDTQYF. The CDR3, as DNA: TGCGCCAGCAGCTTGGAGGGACAGAGCACAGATACGCAGTATTTT.

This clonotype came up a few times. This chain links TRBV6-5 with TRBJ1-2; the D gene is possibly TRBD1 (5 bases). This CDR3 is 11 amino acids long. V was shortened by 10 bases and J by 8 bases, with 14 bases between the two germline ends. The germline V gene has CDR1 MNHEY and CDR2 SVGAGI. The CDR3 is CAIRGGIGYTF. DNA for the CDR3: TGTGCCATCCGGGGGGGGATCGGCTACACCTTC.

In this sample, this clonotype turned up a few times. This CDR3 is CASSFTLAGGRDTQYF. DNA of the CDR3: TGTGCCAGCAGCTTCACACTAGCGGGGGGCAGAGATACGCAGTATTTT. The chain joins TRBV7-6 to TRBJ2-3; 12 bases line up with TRBD2. V lost 3 bases, J lost 5 bases, and 6 bases stayed unmatched. The germline V gene has CDR1 SGHVS and CDR2 FNYEAQ. The CDR3 spans 16 residues.

In DNA form, the CDR3 reads TGCGCCAGCAGCCCGGCACCTGGGTCTGGAAACACCATATATTTT. This translates into CASSPAPGSGNTIYF. V gene TRBV5-1 combines with J gene TRBJ1-3; D uncertain. This CDR3 region has 15 residues. Germline V gene data show CDR1 as SGHRS and CDR2 as YFSETQ. Trimming took off 4 bases at V and 1 base at J, with 12 bases between the two ends.

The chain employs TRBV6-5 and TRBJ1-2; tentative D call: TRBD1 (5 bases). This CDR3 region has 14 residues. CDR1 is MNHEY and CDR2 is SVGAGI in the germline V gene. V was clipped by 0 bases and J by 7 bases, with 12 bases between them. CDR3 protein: CASSYSGRDGGYTF. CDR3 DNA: TGTGCCAGCAGTTACTCGGGCAGGGATGGTGGCTACACCTTC.